A single count supports the clone carrying this T cell receptor (beta chain). This sample stems from a study of control samples from healthy donors and cancer patients. Assay: immunoSEQ multiplex PCR; the TCRdb copy retains only in-frame clones and omits some. The table lists approximately 90,000 clones, 85% to 90% of them singletons. The CDR3 is made up of 14 amino acids. V lost 6 bases and J lost 4, with 12 bases in between. Germline loops: CDR1 MNHEY, CDR2 SVGAGI. This sequence joins TRBV6-5 and TRBJ1-4, with D perhaps matching TRBD1 (5 bases). The TCR was taken from a woman between 40 and 50 years old in good health. The sample taken for sequencing was blood. DNA for the CDR3: TGTGCCAGCAGAAGAGGGACGGTTAATGAAAAACTGTTTTTT. This encodes CASRRGTVNEKLFF.